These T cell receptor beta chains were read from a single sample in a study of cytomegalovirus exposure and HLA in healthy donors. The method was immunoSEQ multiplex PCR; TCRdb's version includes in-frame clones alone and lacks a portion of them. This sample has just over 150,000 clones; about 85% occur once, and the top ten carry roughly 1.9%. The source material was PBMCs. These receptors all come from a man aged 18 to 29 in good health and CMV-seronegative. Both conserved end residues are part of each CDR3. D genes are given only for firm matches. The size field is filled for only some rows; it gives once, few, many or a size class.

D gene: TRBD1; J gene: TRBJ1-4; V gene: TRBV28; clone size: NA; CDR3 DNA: TGTGCCAGCAGTTCGGGACAGGGCAGAGAAAAACTGTTTTTT; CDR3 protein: CASSSGQGREKLFF
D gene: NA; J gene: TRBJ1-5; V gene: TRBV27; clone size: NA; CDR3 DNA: TGTGCCAGCGGCAACACGGGGGGCCTCAATCAGCCCCAGCATTTT; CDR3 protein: CASGNTGGLNQPQHF
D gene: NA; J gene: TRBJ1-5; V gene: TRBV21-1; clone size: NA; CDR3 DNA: TGTGCCAGCAGCAAATCGTATAGCAATCAGCCCCAGCATTTT; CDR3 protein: CASSKSYSNQPQHF
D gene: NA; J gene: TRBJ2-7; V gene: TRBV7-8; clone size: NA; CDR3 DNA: TGTGCCAGCAGCTTCGGGGGAAGCTCCTACGAGCAGTACTTC; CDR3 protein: CASSFGGSSYEQYF
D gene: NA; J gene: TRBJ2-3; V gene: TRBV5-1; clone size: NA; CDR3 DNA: TGCGCCAGCAGCTTGGCCCTAGCTACTAGAATTGATACGCAGTATTTT; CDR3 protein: CASSLALATRIDTQYF
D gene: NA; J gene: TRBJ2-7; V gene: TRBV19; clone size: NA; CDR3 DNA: TGTGCCAGTAGTTCCCCGGACTACTCCTACGAGCAGTACTTC; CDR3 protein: CASSSPDYSYEQYF
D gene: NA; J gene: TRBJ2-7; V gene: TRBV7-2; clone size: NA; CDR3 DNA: TGTGCCAGCAGACCCGGAGGGGGGGGATCCTACGAGCAGTACTTC; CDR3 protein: CASRPGGGGSYEQYF
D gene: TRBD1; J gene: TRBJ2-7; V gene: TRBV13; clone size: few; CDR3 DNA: TGTGCCAGCAGCTCGGGGACAGGGGTGGGTGAGCAGTACTTC; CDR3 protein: CASSSGTGVGEQYF
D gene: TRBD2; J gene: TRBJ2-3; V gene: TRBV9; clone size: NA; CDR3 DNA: TGTGCCAGCAGCGTAGGCCGGGGGGGCGCAGATACGCAGTATTTT; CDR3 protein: CASSVGRGGADTQYF
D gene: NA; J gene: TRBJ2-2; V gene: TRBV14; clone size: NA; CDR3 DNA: TGTGCCAGCAGCTCGATAAACTCTTTCGGGGAGCTGTTTTTT; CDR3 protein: CASSSINSFGELFF